The 6 T cell receptor beta chains below all came from one sample that was sequenced in a study of shared clonotypes between healthy human individuals. The method was immunoSEQ multiplex PCR; TCRdb's version includes in-frame clones alone and lacks a portion of them. The sample yields over 800,000 clones, around 92% seen once. It was CD45RO-negative cells, positively selected for CCR7, that made up naive CD8 cells, with terminally differentiated effector memory CD45RA+ cells excluded. Sequencing was performed on naive CD8+ T cells sorted from blood. All receptors come from a young man in good health.

This sequence joins TRBV29-1 and TRBJ2-7, with TRBD1 identical over 10 bases. The V gene's germline CDR1 is SQVTM and CDR2 ANQGSEA. Trimming removed 3 bases from V and 0 bases from J; junction bases left unmatched: 5. The CDR3 loop spans 15 amino acids. The CDR3 protein is CSVDLRDRGSYEQYF. The CDR3 coding sequence is TGCAGCGTTGACCTCCGGGACAGGGGCTCCTACGAGCAGTACTTC.

The gene calls are TRBV4-3 and TRBJ2-7, with 8 bases fitting TRBD2. The CDR3 is 17 residues long. From germline, CDR1 is LGHNA and CDR2 YSLEER. V shed 0 bases, J shed 4 bases, and the junction held 11 bases outside the gene matches. The CDR3 loop reads CASSQDPGTRNQYEQYF. CDR3 coding DNA: TGCGCCAGCAGCCAAGATCCCGGGACTAGGAACCAGTACGAGCAGTACTTC.

This sequence joins TRBV29-1 and TRBJ1-2, with D perhaps matching TRBD1 (6 bases). The CDR3 is made up of 16 amino acids. CDR1 and CDR2 from the germline V gene are SQVTM and ANQGSEA. Trimming stripped 6 bases from V and 7 bases from J, with 27 bases between. CDR3 nucleotide sequence: TGCAGCGTGCCCTACAGGGCTAGCGGTGCGGTAACTGGCTACACCTTC. Protein: CSVPYRASGAVTGYTF.

V and J are TRBV21-1 and TRBJ2-6. TRBV21-1 is termed a pseudogene. The CDR3 runs to 13 residues. The CDR3 nucleotides read TGTGCCAGCTATGTTCATGGGGCCAACGTCCTGACTTTC. Its translation is CASYVHGANVLTF.

The genes are TRBV14 and TRBJ1-2; 8 bases line up with TRBD1. The CDR3 totals 13 residues. V was pared by 5 bases and J by 8 bases, with 7 bases of the junction left unmatched. From germline, CDR1 is SGHDN and CDR2 FVKESK. CDR3: CASSFPGGAGYTF. In nucleotides, the CDR3 is TGTGCCAGCAGCTTCCCAGGGGGCGCCGGCTACACCTTC.

About this clone: The same CDR3 arises from other DNA sequences in this sample as well. The chain joins TRBV11-2 to TRBJ2-7; D unclear. V was cut by 3 bases and J by 2 bases, with 11 bases left in between. Germline loops: CDR1 SGHAT, CDR2 FQNNGV. This CDR3 has 14 amino acids. The CDR3 loop reads CASSFGGIPYEQYF. The CDR3 coding sequence is TGTGCCAGCAGCTTTGGCGGCATTCCCTACGAGCAGTACTTC.